Listed here is a single T cell receptor (beta chain). Antigen unknown. The data were obtained in a study of CD8 T cells in Susac syndrome. Across the study: At blood draw, Susac syndrome patients were therapy-naive, on corticosteroids, or on intravenous immunoglobulin alone. Overall study results and limits: Clonal expansion was missing from Susac syndrome CD4+ T cell repertoires. A relatively small number of individuals underwent TCR sequencing and HLA analysis.

Germline loops: CDR1 SGHRS, CDR2 YFSETQ. Trimming took 6 bases from V and 6 from J; bases not matched to a gene: 9. The CDR3 runs to 14 residues. An input of about 0.5 to 1 ug of RNA was subjected to reverse transcription using random hexamers. The method of amplification for TCR beta CDR3 was immunoSEQ multiplex PCR, covering 54 Vbeta and 13 Jbeta. TCRdb fed the immunoSEQ multiplex PCR reads into MiXCR, producing one record per CDR3 protein. The sample lists about 150,000 distinct CDR3 sequences, approximately 95% seen once, with about 0.17% in the top ten. The sequenced sample consisted of CD4+ T cells from PBMCs. The clonotype comes from a human donor with Susac syndrome. The chain carries TRBV5-1 and TRBJ2-1, with 7 bases fitting TRBD1. CDR3 in DNA: TGCGCCAGCAAGGGGACAGTAGACATCAATGAGCAGTTCTTC. The encoded protein is CASKGTVDINEQFF.